A single sample is the source of the 14 T cell receptor beta chains below, sequenced in a study of post-analysis software for immune sequencing data. The study, taken as a whole, reports: TRBV5-6, TRBV5-1 and TRBV20-1 were among several TRBV segments more frequent in patients than controls.

No antigen has been identified for these receptors. Unique molecular identifiers tagged the TCR beta cDNA libraries. TCRdb re-called the PCR reads with MiXCR, one entry per CDR3 protein. In the table there are about 770,000 distinct CDR3 sequences, around 45% of which are singletons. Sequenced: blood. The source of these receptors is a girl aged 5 to 17 with multiple sclerosis.

The chain combines TRBV9 with TRBJ1-2; D remains ambiguous. CDR3 length: 14 amino acids. Germline lookup yields CDR1 SGDLS and CDR2 YYNGEE. The ends were cut back, 4 bases at V and 2 bases at J, with 12 bases in the middle. Here the CDR3 reads CASSPRPFNYGYTF. CDR3 in DNA: TGTGCCAGCAGCCCAAGGCCCTTCAACTATGGCTACACCTTC.

V and J are TRBV4-1 and TRBJ2-1; 8 bases align to TRBD2. There are 16 residues in the CDR3. The V gene's germline CDR1 is MGHRA and CDR2 YSYEKL. V dropped 4 bases and J dropped 2; count of bases not matched to a gene: 7. CDR3 nucleotides: TGCGCCAGCAGCCCAACTAGCGGCCTTCCCTACAATGAGCAGTTCTTC. Amino acids: CASSPTSGLPYNEQFF.

The chain combines TRBV6-5 with TRBJ2-3; no firm D call. The CDR3 contains 14 residues. Trimming left V 2 bases short and J 0 bases short, with 6 bases between. CDR1 is MNHEY and CDR2 is SVGAGI in the germline V gene. CDR3 residues: CASSYVGSTDTQYF. CDR3 nucleotide sequence: TGTGCCAGCAGTTACGTAGGTAGCACAGATACGCAGTATTTT.

This clonotype showed up just a few times. This chain connects TRBV4-2 to TRBJ2-7; D perhaps matches TRBD2 (5 bases). TRBJ2-5 explains the end of the DNA better; the J call may be wrong. The length of the CDR3 is 14 residues. Germline values: CDR1 LGHNA, CDR2 YNFKEQ. CDR3 sequence: CASSNFNPGETQYF. The CDR3 nucleotides read TGTGCCAGCAGCAACTTCAACCCGGGGGAGACCCAGTACTTC.

The J gene is TRBJ2-1, the V gene TRBV28; 8 nucleotides agree with TRBD2. CDR3 size: 15 residues. Germline loops: CDR1 MDHEN, CDR2 SYDVKM. With 3 bases clipped from V and 4 bases from J, the junction kept 5 bases outside the gene matches. In nucleotides, the CDR3 is TGTGCCAGCAGTTTGAGTACTAGCGGTTACAATGAGCAGTTCTTC. Protein sequence: CASSLSTSGYNEQFF.

The gene calls are TRBV7-2 and TRBJ2-7; the match to TRBD2 covers 12 bases. Near its end, the DNA agrees better with TRBJ2-5, so the J call may be wrong. This CDR3 spans 18 amino acids. Germline CDR1 is SGHTA and CDR2 is FQGNSA. CDR3 sequence: CASSSRRLAGDPQETQYF. CDR3 DNA: TGTGCCAGCAGCTCCCGTCGACTAGCGGGAGACCCCCAAGAGACCCAGTACTTC.

The chain combines TRBV14 with TRBJ1-2; D remains ambiguous. Per germline, CDR1 SGHDN and CDR2 FVKESK. Trimming stripped 3 bases from V and 0 bases from J, with 14 bases between. The CDR3 is 16 amino acids. CDR3 loop: CASSQALETPNYGYTF. DNA for the CDR3: TGTGCCAGCAGCCAGGCCCTTGAAACGCCTAACTATGGCTACACCTTC.

This clonotype was observed a few times. The rearrangement uses TRBV29-1 and TRBJ2-5, with D maybe TRBD2 (5 bases). The V end lost 4 bases, the J end lost 3 bases, and 9 bases lay between the germline ends. The CDR3 spans 12 residues. Germline V CDR1 and CDR2: SQVTM, ANQGSEA. The CDR3: CSVAWTEETQYF. CDR3 DNA: TGCAGCGTTGCTTGGACTGAAGAGACCCAGTACTTC.

The CDR3 loop is CASSYWDEQYF. The DNA for the CDR3 is TGTGCCAGCAGTTACTGGGACGAGCAGTACTTC. V and J are TRBV6-2 or TRBV6-3 and TRBJ2-7; D remains unclear. CDR1 is MNHEY and CDR2 is SVGEGT in the germline V gene. Trimming left V 1 base short and J 5 bases short, with 3 bases between. CDR3 length: 11 amino acids.

This chain joins TRBV20-1 and TRBJ2-1, with TRBD2 matching over 7 bases. V trimming: 0 bases; J trimming: 8 bases; junction bases outside the gene matches: 10. The germline CDR1 and CDR2 sequences are DFQATT and SNEGSKA (reference sequence). This CDR3 spans 15 amino acids. Written as DNA, the CDR3 is TGCAGTGCTAGAGATCTCGGGAAGGGAGGGGATGAGCAGTTCTTC. Residues: CSARDLGKGGDEQFF.

This rearrangement joins TRBV7-2 to TRBJ2-5; no clear D gene. The J call could be wrong; TRBJ2-7 is a better fit for the DNA end. The CDR3 extends over 16 amino acids. In germline, CDR1 is SGHTA, CDR2 FQGNSA. Here the CDR3 reads CASSLVFSGTIYEQYF. Written as DNA, the CDR3 is TGTGCCAGCAGCTTAGTGTTCTCGGGCACCATCTACGAGCAGTACTTC.

This clonotype appeared a few times. The rearrangement uses TRBV29-1 and TRBJ2-7; 8 bases align to TRBD1. The germline CDR1 and CDR2 sequences are SQVTM and ANQGSEA. The CDR3 contains 14 residues. V lost 6 bases, J lost 0 bases, and 7 bases stayed unmatched. This CDR3 is CSVAGTGTSYEQYF. DNA of the CDR3: TGCAGCGTGGCCGGGACAGGTACCTCCTACGAGCAGTACTTC.

In this sample, this clonotype turned up a few times. The chain has TRBV20-1 and TRBJ2-5; TRBD2 aligns across 9 bases. CDR1 is DFQATT, CDR2 SNEGSKA, per germline (reference sequence). Germline trimming cut 5 bases from V and 1 base from J; bases unmatched to any gene: 5. The CDR3 totals 14 residues. The chain's CDR3 is CSAALAGRQETQYF. Written as DNA, the CDR3 is TGCAGTGCTGCACTAGCGGGCCGCCAAGAGACCCAGTACTTC.

The V call is TRBV4-1, the J call TRBJ2-1, with D possibly being TRBD2 (5 bases). V lost 2 bases to trimming and J lost 9 bases, with 11 bases between them. The germline CDR1 and CDR2 sequences are MGHRA and YSYEKL. The CDR3 runs 13 residues. The chain's CDR3 is CASSQIEEGEQFF. The CDR3 region has the DNA TGCGCCAGCAGCCAAATAGAAGAGGGTGAGCAGTTCTTC.